Below, one T cell receptor beta chain is given with its context. As handled by the study authors: The authors estimated nucleated cell counts from reference gene primer amplification. This table comes from immunoSEQ multiplex PCR, and its TCRdb copy is limited to in-frame clones, with some not included. That table is the source of V, J and clone size, and D and trimming were worked out from the DNA. This sample has 300,000 or so clones; roughly 90% occur once, and the top ten carry 2.9%. These data belong to a study of blood T cell repertoires in COVID-19. Study details: In each case, the material was cDNA or gDNA derived from T cells, B-cell-depleted T cells, or PBMCs.

Patients in Seattle were enrolled during active infection, then followed longitudinally. Germline values: CDR1 MNHEY, CDR2 SMNVEV (reference sequence). V lost 5 bases to trimming and J lost 5 bases; unmatched junction nucleotides: 2. The CDR3 contains 12 residues. The chain carries TRBV27 and TRBJ1-1; 7 bases match TRBD1. The TCR originated in a woman aged 25 to 39 with COVID-19, enrolled during active disease. The specimen sequenced was peripheral blood. The CDR3 coding sequence is TGTGCCAGCAGTACAGGGGTTACTGAAGCTTTCTTT. Its translation is CASSTGVTEAFF.